This T cell receptor (beta chain) was found in a study of metastatic and nonmetastatic thyroid tumors. No patient had received any treatment before thyroid surgery. Trimming removed 3 bases from V and 3 bases from J, with 12 bases in between. This CDR3 contains 14 residues. CDR1 is DFQATT, CDR2 SNEGSKA, per germline (reference sequence). MiXCR was used by TCRdb to re-call the PCR reads. This table has approximately 38,000 clones, roughly a quarter appearing once. The J gene is TRBJ2-1, the V gene TRBV20-1; D might be TRBD2 (6 bases). Material for sequencing was blood. This receptor was taken from a female donor with papillary thyroid cancer or a benign thyroid nodule (not recorded which). Some clones in this sample may be carry-over from other donors' samples. CDR3 in DNA: TGCAGTGCTAGTGCGGGACTCTGCTACAATGAGCAGTTCTTC. It yields the protein CSASAGLCYNEQFF.